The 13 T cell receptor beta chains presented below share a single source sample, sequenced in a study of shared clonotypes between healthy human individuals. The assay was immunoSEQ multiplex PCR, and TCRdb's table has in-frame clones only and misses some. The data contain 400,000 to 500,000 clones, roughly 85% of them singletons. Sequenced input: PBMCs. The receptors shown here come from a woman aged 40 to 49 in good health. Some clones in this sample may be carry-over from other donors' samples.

The CDR3: CASSPLKSGRAYEQFF. As DNA, the CDR3 is TGCGCCAGCAGCCCGCTTAAGAGCGGGAGGGCCTATGAGCAGTTCTTC. The chain couples TRBV5-1 to TRBJ2-1, with TRBD2 matching over 10 bases. This CDR3 has 16 residues. CDR1 SGHRS and CDR2 YFSETQ come from the germline V gene. J lost 8 bases, V lost 4 bases, and 12 bases had no gene match.

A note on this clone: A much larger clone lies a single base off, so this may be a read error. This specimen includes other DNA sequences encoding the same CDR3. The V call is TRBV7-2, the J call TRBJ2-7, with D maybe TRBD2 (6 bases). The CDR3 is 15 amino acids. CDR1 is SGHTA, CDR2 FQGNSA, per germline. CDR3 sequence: CASSSEGLGAYEQYF. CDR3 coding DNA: TGTGCTAGCAGCTCAGAGGGACTCGGAGCCTACGAGCAGTACTTC.

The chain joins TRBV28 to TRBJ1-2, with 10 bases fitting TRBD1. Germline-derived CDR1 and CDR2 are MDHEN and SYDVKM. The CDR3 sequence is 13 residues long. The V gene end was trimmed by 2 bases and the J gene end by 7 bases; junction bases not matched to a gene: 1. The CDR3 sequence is CASSLRTGGGYTF. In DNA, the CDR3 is TGTGCCAGCAGTTTAAGGACAGGGGGTGGCTACACCTTC.

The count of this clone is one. As DNA, the CDR3 is TGCGCCAGCAGCGCCTCACCCCAGGGGGCCGGGCAGCCCCAGCATTTT. Translating it yields CASSASPQGAGQPQHF. The chain uses TRBV5-1 and TRBJ1-5; TRBD1 matches 8 bases. The length of the CDR3 is 16 residues. Germline V gene data show CDR1 as SGHRS and CDR2 as YFSETQ. The V segment lost 4 bases and the J segment 7 bases; nucleotides outside the gene matches: 13.

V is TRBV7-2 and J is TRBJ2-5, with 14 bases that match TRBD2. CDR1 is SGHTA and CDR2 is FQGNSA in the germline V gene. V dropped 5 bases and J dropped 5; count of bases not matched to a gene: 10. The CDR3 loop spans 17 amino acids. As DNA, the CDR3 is TGTGCCAGCAGCGGGACTAGCGGGAGCGGGGTATGGGAGACCCAGTACTTC. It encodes CASSGTSGSGVWETQYF.

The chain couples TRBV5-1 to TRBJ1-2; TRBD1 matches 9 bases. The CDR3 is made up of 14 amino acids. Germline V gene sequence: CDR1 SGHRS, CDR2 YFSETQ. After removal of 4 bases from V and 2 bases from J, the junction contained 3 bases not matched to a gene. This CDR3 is CASSADRGNYGYTF. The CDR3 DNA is TGCGCCAGCAGCGCGGACAGGGGCAACTATGGCTACACCTTC.

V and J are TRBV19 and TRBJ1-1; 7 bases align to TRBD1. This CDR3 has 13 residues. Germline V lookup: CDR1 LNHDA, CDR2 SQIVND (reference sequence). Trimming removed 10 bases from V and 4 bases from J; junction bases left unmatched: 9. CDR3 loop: CATFTGAGTEAFF. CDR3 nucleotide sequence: TGTGCCACCTTTACAGGGGCCGGCACTGAAGCTTTCTTT.

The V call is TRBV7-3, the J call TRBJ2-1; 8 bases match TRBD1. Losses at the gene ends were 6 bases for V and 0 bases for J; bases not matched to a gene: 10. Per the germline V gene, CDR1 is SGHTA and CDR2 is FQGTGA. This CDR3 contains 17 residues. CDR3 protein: CASRTGTGASSYNEQFF. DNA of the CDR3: TGTGCCAGCAGAACGGGGACAGGCGCTAGCTCCTACAATGAGCAGTTCTTC.

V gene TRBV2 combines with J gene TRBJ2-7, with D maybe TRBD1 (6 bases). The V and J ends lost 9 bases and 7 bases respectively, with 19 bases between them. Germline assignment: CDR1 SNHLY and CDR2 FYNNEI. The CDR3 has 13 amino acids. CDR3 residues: CARGQGPVGEQYF. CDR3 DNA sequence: TGTGCCAGAGGCCAGGGGCCTGTAGGAGAGCAGTACTTC.

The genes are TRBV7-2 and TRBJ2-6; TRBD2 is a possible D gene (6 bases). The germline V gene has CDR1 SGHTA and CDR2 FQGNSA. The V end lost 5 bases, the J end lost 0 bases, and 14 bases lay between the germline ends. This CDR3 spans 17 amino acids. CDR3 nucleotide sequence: TGTGCCAGCAGCCCTCGGGGGTCCAACTCTGGGGCCAACGTCCTGACTTTC. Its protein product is CASSPRGSNSGANVLTF.

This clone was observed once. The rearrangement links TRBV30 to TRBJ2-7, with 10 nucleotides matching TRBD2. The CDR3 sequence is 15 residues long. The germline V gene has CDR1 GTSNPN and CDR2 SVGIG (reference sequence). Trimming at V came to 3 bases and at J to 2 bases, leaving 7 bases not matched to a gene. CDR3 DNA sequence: TGTGCCTGGAGCACCAAGCGGGAGGGCACCTACGAGCAGTACTTC. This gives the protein CAWSTKREGTYEQYF.

As DNA, the CDR3 is TGTGCCAGTAGTGCCCGGGACAGGGAACGGACTGAAGCTTTCTTT. Its translation is CASSARDRERTEAFF. The gene calls are TRBV19 and TRBJ1-1; TRBD1 matches at 9 bases. CDR3 size: 15 residues. V dropped 5 bases and J dropped 5; count of bases not matched to a gene: 9. The V gene's germline CDR1 is LNHDA and CDR2 SQIVND (reference sequence).

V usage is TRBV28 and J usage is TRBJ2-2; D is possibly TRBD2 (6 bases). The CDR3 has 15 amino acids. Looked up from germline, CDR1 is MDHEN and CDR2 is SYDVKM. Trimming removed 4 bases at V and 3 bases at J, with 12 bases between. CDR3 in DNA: TGTGCCAGCAGTTCCGGGAGACGGGACACCGGGGAGCTGTTTTTT. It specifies CASSSGRRDTGELFF.